This passage covers 11 T cell receptor beta chains from one sample sequenced in a study of shared clonotypes between healthy human individuals. Using immunoSEQ multiplex PCR, the repertoire was profiled, and TCRdb retains in-frame clones only, with some absent. The table shows about 1,800,000 clones, with about 94% occurring only once. Positively selected for CCR7, the CD45RO-negative cells used as naive CD8 cells excluded terminally differentiated effector memory CD45RA+ cells. The source material was naive CD8+ T cells sorted from blood. These receptors all come from a man younger than 30 in good health.

This chain joins TRBV14 and TRBJ2-7; 11 bases align to TRBD2. Germline CDR1 and CDR2: SGHDN and FVKESK. The V and J ends lost 4 bases and 0 bases, in that order; junction bases with no gene match: 2. The CDR3 has 15 amino acids. The CDR3 here is CASSLLAGVSYEQYF. CDR3 nucleotides: TGTGCCAGCAGCCTACTAGCGGGGGTCTCCTACGAGCAGTACTTC.

The chain couples TRBV19 to TRBJ2-1; the D gene is possibly TRBD2 (7 bases). Trimming removed 3 bases from V and 7 bases from J, with 13 bases in between. CDR1 is LNHDA and CDR2 is SQIVND in the germline V gene (reference sequence). This CDR3 is built from 14 residues. CDR3 loop: CASSMIGGLNEQFF. The CDR3 nucleotides are TGTGCCAGTAGTATGATAGGGGGACTAAATGAGCAGTTCTTC.

This sequence joins TRBV7-3 and TRBJ2-1; unclear D gene. Germline CDR1 reads SGHTA; CDR2 reads FQGTGA. The length of the CDR3 is 16 residues. V shed 0 bases and J shed 0 bases, with 9 bases lying between them. CDR3 region: CASSLTGPGSYNEQFF. In nucleotides, the CDR3 is TGTGCCAGCAGCTTAACCGGACCTGGCTCCTACAATGAGCAGTTCTTC.

The table lists this clone with a count of one. This chain uses TRBV6-5 with TRBJ2-7; TRBD1 agrees at 7 bases. Per germline, CDR1 MNHEY and CDR2 SVGAGI. This CDR3 contains 15 residues. V gave up 2 bases and J gave up 5 bases; unmatched junction bases: 9. The CDR3 region has the DNA TGTGCCAGCAGTTACAGAGGACAGGTCTCGCACGAGCAGTACTTC. Translated: CASSYRGQVSHEQYF.

This chain joins TRBV19 and TRBJ2-3; TRBD1 aligns across 9 bases. Germline lookup yields CDR1 LNHDA and CDR2 SQIVND (reference sequence). This CDR3 is 14 amino acids long. V lost 9 bases, J lost 4 bases, and 8 bases stayed unmatched. The CDR3: CASQRTGVPDTQYF. CDR3 nucleotides: TGTGCCAGCCAAAGGACAGGGGTACCAGATACGCAGTATTTT. The full variable domain, with the rest looked up from reference TRBV19 and TRBJ2-3, is DGGITQSPKYLFRKEGQNVTLSCEQNLNHDAMYWYRQDPGQGLRLIYYSQIVNDFQKGDIAEGYSVSREKKESFPLTVTSAQKNPTAFYLCASQRTGVPDTQYFGPGTRLTVL.

The J gene is TRBJ1-1, the V gene TRBV9, with 9 bases matching TRBD1. Germline V gives CDR1 SGDLS, CDR2 YYNGEE. The trim removed 4 bases at V and 11 bases at J, leaving 12 bases unmatched. CDR3 length: 14 residues. CDR3 DNA: TGTGCCAGCAGCCCCTCCACAGGGGGCGTTTTGGCTTTCTTT. Its translation: CASSPSTGGVLAFF.

The V and J genes are TRBV27 and TRBJ2-3; the match to TRBD2 covers 7 bases. The CDR3 is 16 amino acids. V gave up 4 bases and J gave up 0 bases; unmatched junction bases: 7. Germline CDR1 reads MNHEY; CDR2 reads SMNVEV (reference sequence). The CDR3 nucleotides are TGTGCCAGCAGTTCCCTTACTAGCGATAGCACAGATACGCAGTATTTT. It codes for CASSSLTSDSTDTQYF.

DNA for the CDR3: TGTGCCAGCAGCGCACAGGGTCCCCTTGGCTATGGCTACACCTTC. This gives the protein CASSAQGPLGYGYTF. The V and J genes are TRBV7-9 and TRBJ1-2, with D perhaps matching TRBD1 (6 bases). CDR3 length: 15 residues. Germline V lookup: CDR1 SEHNR, CDR2 FQNEAQ (reference sequence). V lost 5 bases and J lost 4, with 17 bases in between. The complete variable domain, with remaining parts taken from reference TRBV7-9 and TRBJ1-2, reads DTGVSQNPRHKITKRGQNVTFRCDPISEHNRLYWYRQTLGQGPEFLTYFQNEAQLEKSRLLSDRFSAERPKGSFSTLEIQRTEQGDSAMYLCASSAQGPLGYGYTFGSGTRLTVV.

This chain connects TRBV6-1 to TRBJ2-4, with TRBD2 matching over 11 bases. Germline V gene data show CDR1 as MNHNS and CDR2 as SASEGT. The CDR3 sequence is 16 residues long. Trimming took 3 bases from V and 6 from J; bases not matched to a gene: 7. CDR3 DNA: TGTGCCAGCAGTGACAGTTTAGCGGGAGGGCGAAACATTCAGTACTTC. Protein sequence: CASSDSLAGGRNIQYF.

The V call is TRBV4-3, the J call TRBJ2-3; 7 bases match TRBD2. With 0 bases clipped from V and 3 bases from J, the junction kept 3 bases outside the gene matches. Germline V gene data show CDR1 as LGHNA and CDR2 as YSLEER. The CDR3 sequence is 15 residues long. For the CDR3, the DNA is TGCGCCAGCAGCCAAGAATGGCGGGAGACAGATACGCAGTATTTT. Its translation: CASSQEWRETDTQYF.

A word on this clone: This sample includes further DNA sequences coding for the same CDR3. The chain carries TRBV7-9 and TRBJ1-2; 7 bases are shared with TRBD1. Trimming cost V 1 base and J 7 bases; bases outside gene matches: 6. CDR3 length: 14 residues. The germline V gene has CDR1 SEHNR and CDR2 FQNEAQ (reference sequence). CDR3 sequence: CASSLGQGYFGYTF. The CDR3 DNA is TGTGCCAGCAGCTTAGGACAGGGATACTTTGGCTACACCTTC.